Here is one TCR beta chain with its context. Its antigen is undetermined. CMV status came from CD4+ T cell IFNgamma after overnight CMV lysate stimulation of fresh PBMCs. After CD4 positive bead selection, the CD4-negative fraction gave CD8 T cells. V dropped 3 bases and J dropped 2; count of bases not matched to a gene: 4. Germline CDR1 SNHLY, CDR2 FYNNEI. The CDR3 runs to 15 residues. An equimolar mix of two oligonucleotides served as the beta constant-region primer for TRBC1 and TRBC2. Ligated cDNA was amplified by four rounds of PCR with nested alpha and beta constant-region primers and SP2. TCRdb re-derived calls from the UMI-ligation and nested PCR reads in MiXCR, one entry per CDR3 protein. The sample shows around 93,000 distinct CDR3 sequences, approximately 11% of them seen only once. This sample stems from a study of naive and memory T cell subsets. Overall study results and limits: Especially in CD8 cells, naive repertoires contained a few larger clonotypes, possibly CD45RA-re-expressing memory cells. Over 85% of naive TCR sequences appeared only once, unlike memory subsets. No ground truth validated the naive and memory repertoire findings.

The sequenced material came from naive CD4+ T cells from blood. The source of this sequence is a human donor in good health. The V call is TRBV2, the J call TRBJ2-1; TRBD1 matches at 7 bases. The CDR3 loop is CASSDNRGPYNEQFF. The CDR3 DNA sequence: TGTGCCAGCAGTGATAACAGGGGACCCTACAATGAGCAGTTCTTC.